The 27 T cell receptor beta chains reported below all come from one sample, sequenced in a study of cytomegalovirus exposure and HLA in healthy donors. This PCR relied on a set of 60 Vbeta primers and 13 Jbeta primers. TCRdb keeps only in-frame clones here, not all; method: immunoSEQ multiplex PCR. The sample lists 100,000 to 150,000 clones, about four fifths seen once, with approximately 9.1% in the top ten. Sequencing input: PBMCs. These receptors were collected from a woman aged 45 to 65 in good health and CMV-seropositive.

The chain joins TRBV7-2 to TRBJ2-5; D gene uncertain. Germline CDR1 SGHTA, CDR2 FQGNSA. Trimming cost V 3 bases and J 5 bases, with 10 bases left between them. The CDR3 is 13 residues long. CDR3 bases: TGTGCCAGCAGCTTCACGGAGCACGAGACCCAGTACTTC. It encodes CASSFTEHETQYF. The whole variable domain, remainder taken from reference TRBV7-2 and TRBJ2-5, is GAGVSQSPSNKVTEKGKDVELRCDPISGHTALYWYRQSLGQGLEFLIYFQGNSAPDKSGLPSDRFSAERTGGSVSTLTIQRTQQEDSAVYLCASSFTEHETQYFGPGTRLLVL.

The chain has TRBV2 and TRBJ1-1; 7 nucleotides match TRBD1. Trimming cost V 3 bases and J 5 bases; bases outside gene matches: 0. The germline V gene has CDR1 SNHLY and CDR2 FYNNEI. This CDR3 region has 12 residues. The CDR3 loop is CASSDRGTEAFF. The CDR3 nucleotides are TGTGCCAGCAGTGACAGGGGGACTGAAGCTTTCTTT.

The V gene is TRBV19, the J gene TRBJ2-3; D possibly corresponds to TRBD2 (5 bases). V lost 7 bases, J lost 0 bases, and 8 bases lay in between. The CDR3 spans 13 residues. Germline-derived CDR1 and CDR2 are LNHDA and SQIVND (reference sequence). Written as DNA, the CDR3 is TGTGCCAGTAAGCGGACTAGCACAGATACGCAGTATTTT. This sequence encodes CASKRTSTDTQYF.

This clone was seen only a few times. The chain recombines TRBV7-6 with TRBJ1-3, with no clear D. CDR1 SGHVS and CDR2 FNYEAQ come from the germline V gene. This CDR3 is 15 amino acids long. V shed 6 bases and J shed 0 bases, with 12 bases lying between them. This CDR3 is CASSVTSSSGNTIYF. CDR3 bases: TGTGCCAGCAGTGTAACGTCGAGCTCTGGAAACACCATATATTTT.

J is TRBJ1-2 and V is TRBV20-1; TRBD1 is a possible D gene (6 bases). Germline V gives CDR1 DFQATT, CDR2 SNEGSKA (reference sequence). This CDR3 is built from 11 residues. Trimming left V 5 bases short and J 8 bases short, with 12 bases between. The CDR3, as DNA: TGCAGTGCTCGGGGGGCGTGGGGCTACACCTTC. Encoded protein: CSARGAWGYTF.

This sequence joins TRBV6-5 and TRBJ2-1; 10 positions agree with TRBD1. J was trimmed by 2 bases and V by 3 bases; bases with no gene match: 1. Germline V gene data show CDR1 as MNHEY and CDR2 as SVGAGI. The CDR3 runs 15 residues. CDR3 in amino acids: CASSYGQGAYNEQFF. CDR3 DNA: TGTGCCAGCAGTTATGGACAGGGGGCCTACAATGAGCAGTTCTTC.

This clone turned up a few times. The rearrangement links TRBV5-1 to TRBJ2-7; 10 positions match TRBD1. This CDR3 has 13 amino acids. J gave up 11 bases and V 4 bases, and 9 bases lay outside the gene matches. The germline CDR1 and CDR2 sequences are SGHRS and YFSETQ. As DNA, the CDR3 is TGCGCCAGCAGCCCGGGACAGGGGACTAGGGAGTACTTC. Translating it yields CASSPGQGTREYF.

This chain uses TRBV29-1 with TRBJ2-1; 8 positions agree with TRBD2. Germline V CDR1 and CDR2: SQVTM, ANQGSEA. The length of the CDR3 is 14 residues. The trim removed 6 bases at V and 10 bases at J, leaving 14 bases unmatched. The CDR3 DNA reads as TGCAGCGTCCGACACTGGACTAGCTTGGACGAGCAGTTCTTC. Translation gives CSVRHWTSLDEQFF.

The V gene is TRBV4-3, the J gene TRBJ2-7; 8 positions match TRBD2. The CDR3 is 15 residues long. Losses at the gene ends were 3 bases for V and 3 bases for J; bases not matched to a gene: 7. Germline V gene sequence: CDR1 LGHNA, CDR2 YSLEER. CDR3 protein: CASSQHEAGVYEQYF. The CDR3 DNA is TGCGCCAGCAGCCAGCACGAAGCGGGGGTCTACGAGCAGTACTTC.

The J gene is TRBJ2-7, the V gene TRBV4-1; 9 nucleotides align to TRBD2. The CDR3 is 15 amino acids. Per germline, CDR1 MGHRA and CDR2 YSYEKL. The V segment lost 3 bases and the J segment 3 bases; nucleotides outside the gene matches: 6. CDR3 nucleotide sequence: TGCGCCAGCAGCCAGACAGCGGGGGGCGACTACGAGCAGTACTTC. Its translation is CASSQTAGGDYEQYF.

The J gene is TRBJ2-7, the V gene TRBV7-6, with 7 bases aligning to TRBD1. There are 15 residues in the CDR3. The germline V gene encodes CDR1 SGHVS and CDR2 FNYEAQ. The V segment lost 1 base and the J segment 3 bases; nucleotides outside the gene matches: 6. The CDR3 sequence is CASSLGQGRNYEQYF. CDR3 coding DNA: TGTGCCAGCAGCTTAGGACAGGGTCGGAACTACGAGCAGTACTTC.

This clone was counted a single time. The CDR3 loop reads CASSLESHLQGNYGYTF. The CDR3, as DNA: TGTGCCAGCAGCTTAGAAAGCCACCTACAGGGCAACTATGGCTACACCTTC. V is TRBV7-2 and J is TRBJ1-2, with a possible D match to TRBD1 (6 bases). Trimming removed 1 base from V and 2 bases from J, with 17 bases in between. Per the germline V gene, CDR1 is SGHTA and CDR2 is FQGNSA. This CDR3 spans 17 amino acids.

The sample holds a few counts of this clone. The chain uses TRBV27 and TRBJ2-7; D unresolved. Germline CDR1 and CDR2: MNHEY and SMNVEV (reference sequence). The CDR3 length is 13 residues. Trimming removed 6 bases from V and 2 bases from J, with 11 bases in between. DNA of the CDR3: TGTGCCAGCAGAGCAGGTGTGACCTACGAGCAGTACTTC. It is translated as CASRAGVTYEQYF.

This chain joins TRBV5-1 and TRBJ2-7; a possible D gene is TRBD1 (6 bases). The germline V gene has CDR1 SGHRS and CDR2 YFSETQ. V lost 0 bases, J lost 3 bases, and 13 bases lay in between. This CDR3 region has 15 residues. The CDR3 protein is CASSLAAGQSYEQYF. The CDR3 DNA reads as TGCGCCAGCAGCTTGGCCGCAGGACAGAGCTACGAGCAGTACTTC.

The chain employs TRBV29-1 and TRBJ2-7, with 12 nucleotides matching TRBD2. Germline V gene lookup returns CDR1 SQVTM and CDR2 ANQGSEA. V was clipped by 4 bases and J by 0 bases; unmatched bases: 13. The CDR3 runs 18 residues. The chain's CDR3 is CSVVPGISGLAGSYEQYF. The CDR3 bases are TGCAGCGTTGTACCAGGGATCTCGGGACTAGCGGGCTCCTACGAGCAGTACTTC.

The rearrangement uses TRBV18 and TRBJ1-1; D perhaps matches TRBD1 (5 bases). Germline CDR1 and CDR2: KGHSH and LQKENI. Trimming left V 0 bases short and J 5 bases short, with 13 bases between. This CDR3 has 15 residues. The CDR3 nucleotides are TGTGCCAGCTCACCACCGGTGATCAGGGCGACTGAAGCTTTCTTT. Translating it yields CASSPPVIRATEAFF.

The chain is built from TRBV5-4 and TRBJ1-4; 10 bases line up with TRBD1. The CDR3 runs 15 residues. After removal of 3 bases from V and 6 bases from J, the junction contained 5 bases not matched to a gene. Per the germline V gene, CDR1 is SGHNT and CDR2 is YYREEE (reference sequence). The CDR3 nucleotides are TGTGCCAGCAGCTCGGGGACAGGGGTGGATGAAAAACTGTTTTTT. It yields the protein CASSSGTGVDEKLFF.

The chain is built from TRBV2 and TRBJ1-2, with TRBD1 matching 8 bases. The trim removed 5 bases at V and 0 bases at J, leaving 5 bases unmatched. CDR3 length: 15 residues. Germline V gene lookup returns CDR1 SNHLY and CDR2 FYNNEI. The CDR3 DNA reads TGTGCCAGCAGTCCGATGGGACAGGCTAACTATGGCTACACCTTC. It is translated as CASSPMGQANYGYTF.

V and J are TRBV4-3 and TRBJ1-5; D is unclear. Deletions cut 2 bases from V and 4 bases from J, with 6 bases between. Germline V gives CDR1 LGHNA, CDR2 YSLEER. The CDR3 is 13 amino acids. CDR3 loop: CASSQTRNQPQHF. CDR3 DNA sequence: TGCGCCAGCAGCCAAACTAGGAATCAGCCCCAGCATTTT.

Here the CDR3 reads CATNPGQGVEELFF. In DNA, the CDR3 is TGTGCCACCAACCCGGGACAGGGGGTAGAGGAGCTGTTTTTT. V usage is TRBV2 and J usage is TRBJ2-2; 11 bases align to TRBD1. The length of the CDR3 is 14 residues. The junction had 11 bases not matched to a gene; V was cut back by 10 bases and J by 10 bases. Germline CDR1 is SNHLY and CDR2 is FYNNEI.

The chain joins TRBV4-3 to TRBJ1-3; D is possibly TRBD1 (6 bases). This CDR3 comprises 16 residues. The V gene's germline CDR1 is LGHNA and CDR2 YSLEER. V dropped 1 base and J dropped 0 bases, with 10 bases sitting between them. CDR3 protein: CASSQATGSSGNTIYF. The DNA of the CDR3 is TGCGCCAGCAGCCAAGCTACAGGGAGCTCTGGAAACACCATATATTTT.

V gene TRBV7-9 combines with J gene TRBJ1-3; possibly TRBD1 for D (6 bases). With 3 bases removed from V and 4 bases from J, the gap between germline ends came to 10 bases. The CDR3 sequence is 14 residues long. CDR1 and CDR2 from the germline V gene are SEHNR and FQNEAQ (reference sequence). The DNA for the CDR3 is TGTGCCAGCAGCTTGGGACAAGCGGGAAACACCATATATTTT. Translating gives CASSLGQAGNTIYF.

This chain uses TRBV6-1 with TRBJ1-4; D is possibly TRBD1 (5 bases). V was pared by 8 bases and J by 7 bases, with 20 bases between. Germline lookup yields CDR1 MNHNS and CDR2 SASEGT. This CDR3 has 15 amino acids. CDR3 sequence reads: CASSGGGVGFEKLFF. DNA of the CDR3: TGTGCCAGCTCGGGGGGGGGAGTCGGATTTGAAAAACTGTTTTTT.

This chain connects TRBV11-3 to TRBJ1-1; 7 nucleotides line up with TRBD1. CDR1 SGHNT and CDR2 YENEEA come from the germline V gene. The CDR3 has 13 amino acids. V lost 3 bases to trimming and J lost 5 bases; unmatched junction nucleotides: 3. CDR3 DNA sequence: TGTGCCAGCAGCTTCACAGGGGAAACTGAAGCTTTCTTT. It codes for CASSFTGETEAFF.

The J gene is TRBJ2-7, the V gene TRBV13, with D tentatively TRBD1 (6 bases). Trimming stripped 0 bases from V and 4 bases from J, with 13 bases between. CDR3 size: 15 residues. Germline values: CDR1 PRHDT, CDR2 FYEKMQ (reference sequence). CDR3 in amino acids: CASSLGGRGSYEQYF. The CDR3, as DNA: TGTGCCAGCAGCTTAGGCGGTAGGGGGAGTTACGAGCAGTACTTC.

The chain combines TRBV27 with TRBJ2-3; 7 bases line up with TRBD1. J gave up 0 bases and V 6 bases, and 6 bases lay outside the gene matches. This CDR3 has 15 residues. Germline V gives CDR1 MNHEY, CDR2 SMNVEV (reference sequence). CDR3 loop: CASSLDRPSTDTQYF. In DNA form, the CDR3 reads TGTGCCAGCAGCTTGGACAGGCCTAGCACAGATACGCAGTATTTT.

The J gene is TRBJ2-1, the V gene TRBV7-3; 12 bases line up with TRBD2. Germline lookup yields CDR1 SGHTA and CDR2 FQGTGA. This CDR3 is 15 amino acids long. J lost 6 bases, V lost 4 bases, and 4 bases had no gene match. This CDR3 reads CASSSSGRGINEQFF. CDR3 sequence (DNA): TGTGCCAGCAGCTCTAGCGGGAGGGGTATCAATGAGCAGTTCTTC.